The source of this T cell receptor beta chain is a study of cytomegalovirus exposure and HLA in healthy donors. Study background: Roughly 92 million unique TCRs, all from HLA-typed donors, were included in an early release of the data.

This clone has just one count. Its target is not known. A multiplex PCR was run with 60 Vbeta primers and 13 Jbeta primers. This table comes from immunoSEQ multiplex PCR, and its TCRdb copy is limited to in-frame clones, with some not included. Of about 150,000 clones in the sample, almost 80% were seen once. Study results and limitations: Confirmation was obtained in vitro that a few CMV-associated chains are specific for CMV antigens. CMV serostatus alone was available as immune exposure information.

The germline CDR1 and CDR2 sequences are SGHRS and YFSETQ. The germline V and J ends were trimmed by 5 bases and 7 bases, with 25 bases remaining between them. The CDR3 spans 16 residues. There were likely unrecorded immune exposures, though donors were nominally healthy when sampled. The gene calls are TRBV5-1 and TRBJ2-7; tentative D call: TRBD1 (6 bases). This sequence was found in a woman in her thirties in good health and CMV-seronegative. Sequenced: PBMCs. DNA for the CDR3: TGCGCCAGCAGTCTCCCGGCAGGTACAGGGCGCAGTGAGCAGTACTTC. It encodes CASSLPAGTGRSEQYF. The variable domain in full, with the rest retrieved from reference TRBV5-1 and TRBJ2-7, is KAGVTQTPRYLIKTRGQQVTLSCSPISGHRSVSWYQQTPGQGLQFLFEYFSETQRNKGNFPGRFSGRQFSNSRSEMNVSTLELGDSALYLCASSLPAGTGRSEQYFGPGTRLTVT.